The 23 T cell receptor beta chains given below trace back to one sample, sequenced in a study of T cell repertoires in cytomegalovirus infection. These receptors lack a known antigen. TCRdb reanalysed the reads using MiXCR and keeps one entry per CDR3 protein. The table includes 650,000 to 900,000 distinct CDR3 sequences, 30% to 35% detected once. This specimen was cultured CD8+ T cells from PBMCs, taken from culture after CMV antigen stimulation. The receptor set was obtained from a human donor in good health (CMV status not recorded). Some clones in this sample may be carry-over from other donors' samples.

This clonotype turned up a few times. This chain links TRBV10-2 with TRBJ2-3; D may correspond to TRBD1 or TRBD2 (6 bases each). This CDR3 region has 15 residues. Germline V lookup: CDR1 WSHSY, CDR2 SAAADI. V was shortened by 6 bases and J by 1 base, with 14 bases between the two germline ends. CDR3 DNA: TGCGCCAGCAGCCCCTCCCGGGGGCGCACAGATACGCAGTATTTT. Its translation is CASSPSRGRTDTQYF.

This clonotype was seen a handful of times. The J gene is TRBJ1-5, the V gene TRBV27; D remains unclear. This CDR3 spans 13 amino acids. The germline V and J ends were trimmed by 11 bases and 4 bases, with 15 bases remaining between them. CDR1 MNHEY and CDR2 SMNVEV come from the germline V gene (reference sequence). CDR3 amino acids: CAGEAVLNQPQHF. The CDR3 bases are TGTGCCGGCGAGGCAGTTTTAAATCAGCCCCAGCATTTT.

The chain has TRBV5-6 and TRBJ2-2, with a weak D call TRBD1 (5 bases). From germline, CDR1 is SGHDT and CDR2 YYEEEE. The CDR3 extends over 16 amino acids. The V end lost 4 bases, the J end lost 5 bases, and 18 bases lay between the germline ends. As DNA, the CDR3 is TGTGCCAGCAGCCCGGACCAGACACAGGATACCGGGGAGCTGTTTTTT. Its translation is CASSPDQTQDTGELFF. Full variable domain (outside the CDR3, taken from reference TRBV5-6 and TRBJ2-2): DAGVTQSPTHLIKTRGQQVTLRCSPKSGHDTVSWYQQALGQGPQFIFQYYEEEERQRGNFPDRFSGHQFPNYSSELNVNALLLGDSALYLCASSPDQTQDTGELFFGEGSRLTVL.

The chain couples TRBV5-6 to TRBJ2-7; D may be TRBD1 (5 bases). The CDR3 extends over 15 amino acids. V shed 6 bases and J shed 0 bases, with 16 bases lying between them. In germline, CDR1 is SGHDT, CDR2 YYEEEE. The CDR3 spells CASTSRAQSSYEQYF. As DNA, the CDR3 is TGTGCCAGCACCTCCAGGGCCCAGAGCTCCTACGAGCAGTACTTC.

The chain has TRBV5-4 and TRBJ2-6, with 8 bases lining up with TRBD1. The CDR3 runs 18 residues. Germline CDR1 SGHNT, CDR2 YYREEE (reference sequence). With V trimmed by 6 bases and J by 3 bases, 14 bases remained unmatched. The CDR3 DNA is TGTGCCAGCACAGCTCAGGGGGCCCATGCATATGGGGCCAACGTCCTGACTTTC. As protein: CASTAQGAHAYGANVLTF. The whole variable domain, filled in from reference TRBV5-4 and TRBJ2-6, reads ETGVTQSPTHLIKTRGQQVTLRCSSQSGHNTVSWYQQALGQGPQFIFQYYREEENGRGNFPPRFSGLQFPNYSSELNVNALELDDSALYLCASTAQGAHAYGANVLTFGAGSRLTVL.

The chain has TRBV12-3 or TRBV12-4 and TRBJ2-5, with D possibly being TRBD1 or TRBD2 (5 bases each). The CDR3 sequence is 13 residues long. Trimming removed 3 bases at V and 2 bases at J, with 7 bases between. The CDR3 DNA reads as TGTGCCAGCAGTTTGGGGGAACAAGAGACCCAGTACTTC. It codes for CASSLGEQETQYF.

This clonotype was picked up many times. This chain joins TRBV12-3 or TRBV12-4 and TRBJ2-7; unclear D gene. The CDR3 sequence is 12 residues long. The V end lost 8 bases, the J end lost 1 base, and 9 bases lay between the germline ends. CDR3 bases: TGTGCCAGCGGCGGTGTTTCCTACGAGCAGTACTTC. This codes for CASGGVSYEQYF.

The V and J genes are TRBV6-6 and TRBJ2-1, with D unclear. Germline V CDR1 and CDR2: MNHNY, SVGAGI (reference sequence). The germline V and J ends were trimmed by 0 bases and 8 bases, with 11 bases remaining between them. This CDR3 has 14 residues. Here the CDR3 DNA reads TGTGCCAGCAGTTACTCCGGAATTTACCATGAGCAGTTCTTC. Its translation: CASSYSGIYHEQFF.

This clonotype was observed many times. The rearrangement links TRBV7-6 to TRBJ2-2; D not resolved. CDR3 size: 13 residues. Germline assignment: CDR1 SGHVS and CDR2 FNYEAQ. Deletions cut 5 bases from V and 6 bases from J, with 10 bases between. The CDR3, as DNA: TGTGCCAGCAGCGGCGGAGTGTCCGGGGAGCTGTTTTTT. This encodes CASSGGVSGELFF.

The table lists this clonotype with a few counts. The chain recombines TRBV10-3 with TRBJ1-5; D is uncertain. The CDR3 is 14 residues long. The ends were cut back, 4 bases at V and 0 bases at J, with 7 bases in the middle. The germline V gene has CDR1 ENHRY and CDR2 SYGVKD. CDR3 residues: CAISVANSNQPQHF. CDR3 coding DNA: TGTGCCATCAGTGTAGCAAATAGCAATCAGCCCCAGCATTTT.

This clonotype has just a few counts. The chain uses TRBV7-9 and TRBJ2-1, with D hard to call. Trimming took 7 bases from V and 5 from J, leaving 18 bases between them. This CDR3 is built from 15 residues. Looked up from germline, CDR1 is SEHNR and CDR2 is FQNEAQ (reference sequence). This chain's CDR3 is CASTFGIDTDNEQFF. In nucleotides, the CDR3 is TGTGCCAGCACCTTCGGAATAGACACCGACAATGAGCAGTTCTTC.

V usage is TRBV18 and J usage is TRBJ1-4; 9 nucleotides match TRBD1. The ends lost 3 bases at V and 5 bases at J; junction bases unmatched: 4. Germline V gene data show CDR1 as KGHSH and CDR2 as LQKENI. The CDR3 sequence is 15 residues long. The CDR3 spells CASSPGTGPNEKLFF. The CDR3 DNA reads as TGTGCCAGCTCACCCGGGACAGGGCCAAATGAAAAACTGTTTTTT.

The chain carries TRBV27 and TRBJ1-6; D may be TRBD1 (5 bases). The CDR3 runs to 16 residues. Trimming shortened V by 3 bases and J by 7 bases, and 16 bases separated the two germline ends. The germline gives CDR1 MNHEY, CDR2 SMNVEV (reference sequence). In DNA, the CDR3 is TGTGCCAGCAGTTTCCTCCCGGGACGCTTAAATTCACCCCTCCACTTT. Protein: CASSFLPGRLNSPLHF.

This clonotype was seen only a few times. The chain uses TRBV5-4 and TRBJ1-1; D remains unclear. Germline CDR1 and CDR2: SGHNT and YYREEE (reference sequence). The CDR3 sequence is 15 residues long. Trimming cost V 1 base and J 1 base, with 11 bases left between them. The CDR3 nucleotides read TGTGCCAGCAGCTTGATGTCGGTGACGAACACTGAAGCTTTCTTT. It specifies CASSLMSVTNTEAFF.

The sample holds a few counts of this clonotype. The chain couples TRBV19 to TRBJ2-7; D is perhaps TRBD1 (6 bases). Between the trimmed V and J ends, which lost 5 bases and 1 base, there was a span of 12 bases. This CDR3 contains 14 residues. Germline-derived CDR1 and CDR2 are LNHDA and SQIVND (reference sequence). This CDR3 reads CASSQDRSSYEQYF. CDR3 sequence (DNA): TGTGCCAGTAGTCAAGACAGGTCTTCCTACGAGCAGTACTTC.

With respect to this clonotype: An end of the junction differs from the germline gene, which may be a read error. This chain joins TRBV28 and TRBJ1-2; D is ambiguous. Germline CDR1 MDHEN, CDR2 SYDVKM. This CDR3 has 15 residues. CDR3 DNA: TGTGCCAGCAGTTTGCCCCAAGGCCTGCCCTATGTCTACACCTTC. It specifies CASSLPQGLPYVYTF.

A word on this clonotype: The germline gene is not matched at one end of the junction; a read error may be the cause. This chain links TRBV15 with TRBJ2-2; D gene ambiguous. The CDR3 length is 15 residues. In germline, CDR1 is LNHNV, CDR2 YYDKDF (reference sequence). CDR3 protein: CATNREEPYTGELFF. The DNA of the CDR3 is TGTGCCACCAACAGAGAGGAGCCCTACACCGGGGAGCTGTTTTTT.

This clonotype was recorded a few times. The genes are TRBV28 and TRBJ2-3; tentatively, D is TRBD1 (6 bases). Germline loops: CDR1 MDHEN, CDR2 SYDVKM. The CDR3 is 14 residues long. The V end lost 6 bases, the J end lost 1 base, and 11 bases lay between the germline ends. The CDR3 nucleotides read TGTGCCAGCAGCACAGGGTGGGGCACAGATACGCAGTATTTT. This sequence encodes CASSTGWGTDTQYF.

This sequence joins TRBV2 and TRBJ1-1; D is unclear. This CDR3 has 14 residues. In germline, CDR1 is SNHLY, CDR2 FYNNEI. Trimming pared 3 bases from V and 2 bases from J, leaving 10 bases between. CDR3 amino acids: CASSEYPDNTEAFF. The CDR3 region has the DNA TGTGCCAGCAGTGAGTACCCAGATAACACTGAAGCTTTCTTT.

The V gene is TRBV24-1, the J gene TRBJ2-7, with 8 bases matching TRBD1. V dropped 3 bases and J dropped 5; count of bases not matched to a gene: 11. The CDR3 sequence is 16 residues long. Germline V CDR1 and CDR2: KGHDR, SFDVKD. The CDR3: CATSDRAGQGDNEQYF. The DNA for the CDR3 is TGTGCCACCAGTGATCGGGCCGGACAGGGAGATAACGAGCAGTACTTC.

In DNA, the CDR3 is TGTGCCAGCAGCAGCACTCTAGTCAGCAATCAGCCCCAGCATTTT. This encodes CASSSTLVSNQPQHF. The gene calls are TRBV3-1 and TRBJ1-5; D remains unclear. Germline assignment: CDR1 LGHDT and CDR2 YNNKEL (reference sequence). V lost 5 bases and J 1 base, leaving 12 bases between the germline ends. The CDR3 runs 15 residues.

This clonotype was seen more than once but under ten times. This rearrangement joins TRBV6-5 to TRBJ2-3; no definite D call. Trimming removed 2 bases from V and 0 bases from J, with 9 bases in between. Per germline, CDR1 MNHEY and CDR2 SVGAGI. The CDR3 extends over 15 amino acids. This CDR3 reads CASSYVARSTDTQYF. The CDR3 DNA reads as TGTGCCAGCAGTTACGTTGCACGGAGCACAGATACGCAGTATTTT.

J is TRBJ1-1 and V is TRBV10-3; 12 bases match TRBD1. Losses at the gene ends were 4 bases for V and 6 bases for J; bases not matched to a gene: 12. The germline gives CDR1 ENHRY, CDR2 SYGVKD. The CDR3 totals 17 residues. The CDR3 protein is CAISGDRGQGLGAEAFF. The CDR3 DNA reads as TGTGCCATCAGTGGGGACAGGGGGCAAGGCTTAGGGGCTGAAGCTTTCTTT.